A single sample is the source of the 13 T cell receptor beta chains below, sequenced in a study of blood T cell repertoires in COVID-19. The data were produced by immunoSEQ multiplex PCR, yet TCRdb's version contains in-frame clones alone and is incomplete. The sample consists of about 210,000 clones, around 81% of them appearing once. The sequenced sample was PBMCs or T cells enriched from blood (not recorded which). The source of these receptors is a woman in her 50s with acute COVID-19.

CDR3 in amino acids: CASSQGRGSHTEAFF. In DNA, the CDR3 is TGCGCCAGCAGCCAAGGGAGGGGCTCACACACTGAAGCTTTCTTT. This chain links TRBV4-3 with TRBJ1-1; a possible D gene is TRBD1 (5 bases). V shed 1 base and J shed 3 bases, with 12 bases lying between them. Germline assignment: CDR1 LGHNA and CDR2 YSLEER. The CDR3 extends over 15 amino acids.

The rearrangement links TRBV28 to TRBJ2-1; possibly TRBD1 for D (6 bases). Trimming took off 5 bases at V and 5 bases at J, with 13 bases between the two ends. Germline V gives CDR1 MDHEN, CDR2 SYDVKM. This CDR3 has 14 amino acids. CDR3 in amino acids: CASSPPDRNNEQFF. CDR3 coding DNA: TGTGCCAGCAGTCCGCCCGACAGGAACAATGAGCAGTTCTTC. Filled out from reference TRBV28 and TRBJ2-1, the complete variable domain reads DVKVTQSSRYLVKRTGEKVFLECVQDMDHENMFWYRQDPGLGLRLIYFSYDVKMKEKGDIPEGYSVSREKKERFSLILESASTNQTSMYLCASSPPDRNNEQFFGPGTRLTVL.

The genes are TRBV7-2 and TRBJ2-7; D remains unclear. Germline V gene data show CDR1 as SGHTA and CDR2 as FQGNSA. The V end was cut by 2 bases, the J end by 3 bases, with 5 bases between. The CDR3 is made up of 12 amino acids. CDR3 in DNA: TGTGCCAGCAGCTTACAGTACTACGAGCAGTACTTC. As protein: CASSLQYYEQYF.

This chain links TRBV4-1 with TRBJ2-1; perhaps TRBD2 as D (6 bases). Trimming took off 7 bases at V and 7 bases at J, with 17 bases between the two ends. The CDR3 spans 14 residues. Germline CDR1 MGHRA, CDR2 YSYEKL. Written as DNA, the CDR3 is TGCGCCAGCATGGTAGCGGAAGGCTGGAATGAGCAGTTCTTC. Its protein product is CASMVAEGWNEQFF.

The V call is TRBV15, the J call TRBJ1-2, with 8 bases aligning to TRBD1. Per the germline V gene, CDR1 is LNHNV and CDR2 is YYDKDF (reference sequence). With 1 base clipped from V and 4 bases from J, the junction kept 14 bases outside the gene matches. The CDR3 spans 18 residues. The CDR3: CATSRGTGQRALPYGYTF. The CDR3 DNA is TGTGCCACCAGCAGAGGGACAGGGCAAAGGGCCCTCCCCTATGGCTACACCTTC.

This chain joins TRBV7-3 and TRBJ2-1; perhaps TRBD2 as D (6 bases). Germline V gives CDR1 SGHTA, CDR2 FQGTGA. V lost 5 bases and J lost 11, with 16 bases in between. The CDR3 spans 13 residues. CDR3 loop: CASSLPGGRQQFF. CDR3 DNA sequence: TGTGCCAGCAGCCTCCCCGGAGGGCGACAGCAGTTCTTC.

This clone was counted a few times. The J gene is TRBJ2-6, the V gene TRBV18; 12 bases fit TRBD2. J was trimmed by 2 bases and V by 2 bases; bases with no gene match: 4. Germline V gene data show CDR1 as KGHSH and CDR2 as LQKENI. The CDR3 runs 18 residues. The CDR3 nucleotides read TGTGCCAGCTCACCATCTCCTAGCGGGGGGGCTGGGGCCAACGTCCTGACTTTC. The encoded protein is CASSPSPSGGAGANVLTF.

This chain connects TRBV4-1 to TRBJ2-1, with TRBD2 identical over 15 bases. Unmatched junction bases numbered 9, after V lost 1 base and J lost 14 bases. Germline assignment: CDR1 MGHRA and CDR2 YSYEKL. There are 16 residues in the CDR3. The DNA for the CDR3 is TGCGCCAGCAGCCAAGCCCCCGGGACTAGCGGGGGGACAGAGTTCTTC. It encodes CASSQAPGTSGGTEFF.

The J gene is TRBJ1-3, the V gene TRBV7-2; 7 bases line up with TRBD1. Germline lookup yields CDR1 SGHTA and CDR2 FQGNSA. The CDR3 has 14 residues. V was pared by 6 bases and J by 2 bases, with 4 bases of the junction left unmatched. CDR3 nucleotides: TGTGCCAGCAGTCTTGACAGGGCTGGAAACACCATATATTTT. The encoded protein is CASSLDRAGNTIYF.

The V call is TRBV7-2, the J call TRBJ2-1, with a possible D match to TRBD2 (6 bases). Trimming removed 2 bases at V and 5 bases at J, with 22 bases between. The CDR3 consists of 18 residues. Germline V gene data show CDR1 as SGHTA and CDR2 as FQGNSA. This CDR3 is CASSLRFSGGRHDNEQFF. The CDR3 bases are TGTGCCAGCAGCTTAAGGTTTTCAGGAGGGAGGCACGACAATGAGCAGTTCTTC.

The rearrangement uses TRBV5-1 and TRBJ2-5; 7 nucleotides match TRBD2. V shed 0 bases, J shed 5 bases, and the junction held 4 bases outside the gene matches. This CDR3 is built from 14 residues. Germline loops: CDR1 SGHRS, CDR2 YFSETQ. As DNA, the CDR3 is TGCGCCAGCAGCTTGGGGGCGGGAGTGGAGACCCAGTACTTC. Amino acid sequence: CASSLGAGVETQYF.

The CDR3 DNA sequence: TGTGCCAGACCCTGGACTAGCGGGGTCAGAGAGACCCAGTACTTC. It codes for CARPWTSGVRETQYF. V gene TRBV28 combines with J gene TRBJ2-5; TRBD2 matches 12 bases. This CDR3 spans 15 amino acids. The V and J ends lost 9 bases and 4 bases, in that order; junction bases with no gene match: 9. Germline values: CDR1 MDHEN, CDR2 SYDVKM. Supplemented by reference TRBV28 and TRBJ2-5, the full variable domain reads DVKVTQSSRYLVKRTGEKVFLECVQDMDHENMFWYRQDPGLGLRLIYFSYDVKMKEKGDIPEGYSVSREKKERFSLILESASTNQTSMYLCARPWTSGVRETQYFGPGTRLLVL.

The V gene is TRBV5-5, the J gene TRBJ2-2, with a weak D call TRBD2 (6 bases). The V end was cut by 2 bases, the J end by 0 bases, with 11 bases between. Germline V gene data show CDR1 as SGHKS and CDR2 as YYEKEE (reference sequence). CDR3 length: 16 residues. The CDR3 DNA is TGTGCCAGCAGCTTCAACGGCGGGGCGAACACCGGGGAGCTGTTTTTT. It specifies CASSFNGGANTGELFF.